Listed below are T cell receptor beta chains from one sample, sequenced in a study of blood T cells in healthy people across ages. TCRdb redid the calling of the 5' RACE reads with MiXCR, one entry per CDR3 protein. The sample has 600,000 to 800,000 distinct CDR3 sequences, more than 20% seen once; the top ten hold 3% to 4.5%. The specimen sequenced was blood. All receptors derive from a man in his 70s in good health. Both conserved end residues are part of each CDR3. The order of the fields is clone size, V gene, J gene, CDR3 length, CDR3 protein. Clone size is not always given. Where it is, it says once, few, many or a class for expanded clones.

abundance: few; v_gene: TRBV5-1; j_gene: TRBJ2-7; len: 17; CDR3aa: CASSLGPGHGTPYEQYF
abundance: few; v_gene: TRBV5-1; j_gene: TRBJ2-5; len: 15; CDR3aa: CASSFVSPNQETQYF
abundance: few; v_gene: TRBV6-5; j_gene: TRBJ2-5; len: 13; CDR3aa: CASRQGLGETQYF
abundance: .; v_gene: TRBV7-2; j_gene: TRBJ2-3; len: 15; CDR3aa: CASSLGSGRSDTQYF
abundance: .; v_gene: TRBV20-1; j_gene: .; len: 15; CDR3aa: CSAREGSGRAHEQFF
abundance: few; v_gene: TRBV28; j_gene: TRBJ2-7; len: 14; CDR3aa: CASSGQGDQASQYF
abundance: many; v_gene: TRBV4-1; j_gene: TRBJ2-5; len: 18; CDR3aa: CASSRSGLAGGKVETQYF
abundance: few; v_gene: TRBV5-1; j_gene: TRBJ2-5; len: 16; CDR3aa: CASSPLTSGAYNEQSF
abundance: few; v_gene: TRBV6-1; j_gene: .; len: 15; CDR3aa: CASRETSGRVYEQYF
abundance: .; v_gene: TRBV6-5; j_gene: TRBJ2-3; len: 13; CDR3aa: CASSWVIPDTQYF
abundance: .; v_gene: TRBV29-1; j_gene: TRBJ2-7; len: 14; CDR3aa: CSVRGTGGIDEQYF
abundance: few; v_gene: TRBV20-1; j_gene: TRBJ1-1; len: 13; CDR3aa: CSARSGRNTEAFF
abundance: .; v_gene: TRBV10-3; j_gene: TRBJ2-5; len: 14; CDR3aa: CAISGPTYQETQYF
abundance: many; v_gene: TRBV3-1; j_gene: TRBJ2-7; len: 17; CDR3aa: CASSQDWGRDRTYEQYF
abundance: few; v_gene: TRBV21-1; j_gene: TRBJ2-3; len: 15; CDR3aa: CASSKEGGLTDTQYF
abundance: many; v_gene: TRBV7-8; j_gene: TRBJ1-2; len: 15; CDR3aa: CASSLAGIGGDGYTF